The 7 T cell receptor beta chains below come from one sample, sequenced in a study of human CD8 memory T cell subsets. Preparation of the TCR beta libraries relied on UMI-labeled 5' RACE. TCRdb re-called the 5' RACE reads; one entry per CDR3 protein, DNA not given. Its clone listing holds about 7,000 distinct CDR3 sequences. Sequencing used CD8+ stem-like memory T cells (TSCM and TCM) sorted from PBMCs. Subset of the sample: stem-like memory CD8 T cells (TSTEM), CCR7+ PD-1- TIGIT-. These TCRs come from a human donor in good health.

The chain links TRBV19 to TRBJ2-1; TCRdb proposes TRBD2, but this gene call is untestable without DNA. The CDR3 extends over 15 amino acids. The germline V gene encodes CDR1 LNHDA and CDR2 SQIVND (reference sequence). Here the CDR3 reads CASSRGTSHGNEQFF.

This clonotype is identified as medium-sized from frequency. This chain uses TRBV11-3 with TRBJ2-1; checking the TCRdb D call of TRBD2 is not possible without DNA. Germline CDR1 is SGHNT and CDR2 is YENEEA. The CDR3 consists of 15 residues. CDR3 amino acids: CASSNGLAGVTEQFF. Based on the CDR3 plus reference TRBV11-3 and TRBJ2-1, the full variable domain is EAGVVQSPRYKIIEKKQPVAFWCNPISGHNTLYWYLQNLGQGPELLIRYENEEAVDDSQLPKDRFSAERLKGVDSTLKIQPAELGDSAVYLCASSNGLAGVTEQFFGPGTRLTVL.

The chain is built from TRBV29-1 and TRBJ1-1. Germline CDR1 and CDR2: SQVTM and ANQGSEA. The CDR3 has 11 amino acids. CDR3 sequence: CSGRLFTEAFF.

This chain's CDR3 is CASRLPKGLSTDTQYF. The J gene is TRBJ2-3, the V gene TRBV7-9. The CDR3 is 16 amino acids. Germline V gives CDR1 SEHNR, CDR2 FQNEAQ (reference sequence).

The chain has TRBV4-1 and TRBJ2-1; as DNA is missing, the TRBD2 call by TCRdb cannot be tested. Germline V CDR1 and CDR2: MGHRA, YSYEKL. The CDR3 sequence is 15 residues long. CDR3 region: CASRPQGGTYNEQFF.

This chain links TRBV6-6 with TRBJ1-1; TCRdb names TRBD1, which stays unverified in the absence of DNA. CDR1 is MNHNY and CDR2 is SVGAGI in the germline V gene (reference sequence). The CDR3 spans 13 residues. The CDR3 here is CASSFPGAPEAFF.

This chain's CDR3 is CASSLTSSLNEQFF. The gene calls are TRBV27 and TRBJ2-1; the D gene TCRdb calls, TRBD2, cannot be checked with no DNA. Germline CDR1 reads MNHEY; CDR2 reads SMNVEV (reference sequence). This CDR3 contains 14 residues.